These T cell receptor beta chains were read from a single sample in a study of Ad26.COV2.S vaccination and SARS-CoV-2 variants. Profiling relied on immunoSEQ multiplex PCR, and the TCRdb table lists in-frame clones only, not all of them. Of roughly 330,000 clones in the sample, around 90% were seen once. The sample here was peripheral blood, taken in a trial of Ad26.COV2.S vaccine versus placebo. The source of these receptors is a person aged 18-60 years who received the Ad26.COV2.S COVID-19 vaccine or a placebo. Each CDR3 is given with its conserved first and last residue. The D gene is left open where the match is weak. Size tells how often a clone was seen (once, few, many) or the class of an expanded clone, and some rows leave it out.

J,length,D,size,V,CDR3,DNA
TRBJ1-1,14,-,-,TRBV19,CASSIGQLNTEAFF,TGTGCCAGTAGTATCGGACAGTTGAACACTGAAGCTTTCTTT
TRBJ1-1,12,-,-,TRBV12-3/TRBV12-4,CASSSLQTEAFF,TGTGCCAGCAGTTCGCTTCAGACTGAAGCTTTCTTT
TRBJ2-1,12,-,-,TRBV11-2,CASSLGDDEQFF,TGTGCCAGCAGCTTAGGGGACGATGAGCAGTTCTTC
TRBJ2-1,13,-,once,TRBV6-5,CASSPDSYNEQFF,TGTGCCAGCAGCCCGGACAGCTACAATGAGCAGTTCTTC
TRBJ2-2,15,-,few,TRBV2,CASNPQDFKAGELFF,TGTGCCAGTAACCCCCAGGACTTTAAAGCCGGGGAGCTGTTTTTT
TRBJ1-1,14,-,-,TRBV7-9,CASSLGQGDTEAFF,TGTGCCAGCAGCTTAGGGCAGGGTGACACTGAAGCTTTCTTT
TRBJ2-3,15,-,-,TRBV5-5,CASSLFPVGTDTQYF,TGTGCCAGCAGCTTGTTCCCAGTTGGGACAGATACGCAGTATTTT
TRBJ2-4,18,TRBD1,once,TRBV7-9,CASSHDRGEVSAKNIQYF,TGTGCCAGCAGCCACGACAGGGGGGAGGTGTCGGCCAAAAACATTCAGTACTTC
TRBJ2-4,14,TRBD1,-,TRBV11-2,CASSRAGTGNIQYF,TGTGCCAGCAGCCGCGCCGGGACAGGGAACATTCAGTACTTC
TRBJ1-6,14,-,-,TRBV9,CASSVEPRVSPLHF,TGTGCCAGCAGCGTAGAACCCAGGGTTTCACCCCTCCACTTT
TRBJ1-2,16,-,-,TRBV6-2/TRBV6-3,CASSYSYVQGSYGYTF,TGTGCCAGCAGTTACAGCTACGTACAGGGAAGCTATGGCTACACCTTC
TRBJ1-2,14,-,-,TRBV6-5,CASRQAASTYGYTF,TGTGCCAGCCGTCAGGCCGCCTCGACGTATGGCTACACCTTC
TRBJ2-3,16,-,-,TRBV9,CASSVALGAPADTQYF,TGTGCCAGCAGCGTAGCCCTTGGAGCGCCCGCAGATACGCAGTATTTT
TRBJ2-5,15,TRBD2,-,TRBV3-1/TRBV3-2,CASSQAGLSLETQYF,TGTGCCAGCAGCCAAGCGGGACTATCGCTCGAGACCCAGTACTTC
TRBJ2-1,15,TRBD2,-,TRBV13,CASSFSGLAFYEQFF,TGTGCCAGCAGCTTCTCGGGACTAGCTTTCTATGAGCAGTTCTTC
TRBJ1-1,14,-,-,TRBV7-2,CASSLSGGNTEAFF,TGTGCCAGCAGCTTAAGCGGCGGGAACACTGAAGCTTTCTTT
TRBJ1-2,21,TRBD1,-,TRBV19,CASQPLEWGDRAAVVRGGYTF,TGTGCCAGCCAACCACTGGAGTGGGGGGACAGGGCCGCAGTTGTCCGTGGTGGCTACACCTTC
TRBJ1-5,16,TRBD1,-,TRBV10-3,CAISGRTGAGNQPQHF,TGTGCCATCAGTGGCCGGACAGGGGCGGGCAATCAGCCCCAGCATTTT
TRBJ1-2,15,-,-,TRBV4-3,CASSPSRDSRYGYTF,TGCGCCAGCAGCCCTTCCCGCGACAGTCGCTATGGCTACACCTTC
TRBJ2-2,17,TRBD2,-,TRBV27,CASSAYGEAGVTGELFF,TGTGCCAGCAGTGCCTACGGCGAAGCGGGAGTAACCGGGGAGCTGTTTTTT
TRBJ2-3,15,-,once,TRBV21-1,CASSKAGKLTDTQYF,TGTGCCAGCAGCAAGGCGGGGAAACTCACGGATACGCAGTATTTT
TRBJ2-2,16,TRBD1,-,TRBV18,CASSPPGQGISGELFF,TGTGCCAGCTCACCACCGGGACAGGGGATATCCGGGGAGCTGTTTTTT
TRBJ2-7,15,TRBD1,few,TRBV4-3,CASSQQGQGPYEQYF,TGCGCCAGCAGTCAGCAGGGACAGGGACCCTACGAGCAGTACTTC
TRBJ2-1,17,TRBD2,-,TRBV25-1,CASSELGSGFSYNEQFF,TGTGCCAGCAGTGAATTAGGTAGCGGGTTCTCCTACAATGAGCAGTTCTTC
TRBJ1-2,15,-,-,TRBV7-6,CASSLTPGGIYGYTF,TGTGCCAGCAGCTTAACCCCCGGTGGTATCTATGGCTACACCTTC
TRBJ2-7,16,TRBD1,few,TRBV5-1,CASSSYPGQGGYEQYF,TGCGCCAGCAGCTCGTACCCGGGACAGGGGGGCTACGAGCAGTACTTC
TRBJ1-2,15,-,-,TRBV30,CAWSVRRGKPRLYTF,TGTGCCTGGAGTGTACGGAGGGGAAAACCGCGCCTCTACACCTTC
TRBJ1-2,16,-,-,TRBV9,CASSVEKAGLRYGYTF,TGTGCCAGCAGCGTAGAGAAGGCAGGGCTTCGCTATGGCTACACCTTC
TRBJ2-1,17,TRBD2,-,TRBV24-1,CATSDSFSGRVGDEQFF,TGTGCCACCAGTGATTCATTTAGCGGGAGGGTTGGGGATGAGCAGTTCTTC
TRBJ2-3,14,-,-,TRBV10-1,CASTGPGETDTQYF,TGCGCCAGCACCGGGCCAGGGGAAACAGATACGCAGTATTTT
TRBJ2-1,14,TRBD1,-,TRBV15,CATSRTLGGGEQFF,TGTGCCACCAGCAGGACCTTAGGGGGCGGAGAGCAGTTCTTC
TRBJ1-1,15,TRBD1,-,TRBV6-5,CASMVQGTPNTEAFF,TGTGCCAGCATGGTACAGGGGACACCAAACACTGAAGCTTTCTTT
TRBJ1-6,14,TRBD1,-,TRBV6-5,CASRRGTGRSPLHF,TGTGCCAGCAGGCGCGGGACAGGGAGATCACCCCTCCACTTT
TRBJ2-5,15,TRBD2,once,TRBV6-5,CASSYLEGRGETQYF,TGTGCCAGCAGTTACCTGGAGGGGAGGGGAGAGACCCAGTACTTC
TRBJ1-3,17,TRBD1,-,TRBV4-1,CASSHQGQTNSGNTIYF,TGCGCCAGCAGCCACCAGGGACAGACCAACTCTGGAAACACCATATATTTT
TRBJ2-5,19,-,once,TRBV4-3,CASSQDLRVPRDPRETQYF,TGCGCCAGCAGCCAAGATCTGAGGGTACCAAGAGATCCTCGAGAGACCCAGTACTTC
TRBJ2-6,17,-,-,TRBV25-1,CASGPRGFPSGANVLTF,TGTGCCAGCGGCCCGAGGGGTTTTCCCTCTGGGGCCAACGTCCTGACTTTC
TRBJ2-3,16,-,-,TRBV10-3,CAISDMSGRVTDTQYF,TGTGCCATCAGTGATATGAGTGGCAGGGTGACAGATACGCAGTATTTT
TRBJ1-4,15,-,once,TRBV19,CASSGSTAAEEKLFF,TGTGCCAGTAGTGGATCGACGGCAGCGGAGGAAAAACTGTTTTTT
TRBJ2-3,18,TRBD2,-,TRBV5-1,CASSLSNWREGSTDTQYF,TGCGCCAGCAGCTTGAGTAATTGGCGGGAGGGTAGCACAGATACGCAGTATTTT
TRBJ1-5,15,-,-,TRBV4-2,CASSQVQLSNQPQHF,TGTGCCAGCAGCCAAGTACAGCTTAGCAATCAGCCCCAGCATTTT
TRBJ2-1,16,TRBD2,-,TRBV19,CASSIRRAGDYNEQFF,TGTGCCAGTAGTATAAGGAGAGCGGGGGACTACAATGAGCAGTTCTTC